Below, one T cell receptor (beta chain) is given with its context. Its antigen is unknown. The data were taken from a study of shared clonotypes between healthy human individuals. The CDR3 contains 11 residues. Deletions cut 2 bases from V and 6 bases from J, with 5 bases between. Germline CDR1 is MNHEY and CDR2 is SVGAGI. Assay used: immunoSEQ multiplex PCR; TCRdb lists only in-frame clones, some missing. The data show some 2.3 million clones, over 85% seen once. The study's findings and limits: Generally, estimated richness proved larger in naive subsets than it did in memory subsets. Rarefaction analysis demonstrated incomplete sorted-subset sequencing notwithstanding large depth. Clonotypes that were shared across a few donors made up roughly 5.2% of naive CD4 clonotypes. Among donors, sharing of clonotypes was expected to be affected by sequencing depth.

Sequences were obtained from naive CD4+ T cells from PBMCs. Subset indicated: CD45RA+ positively selected. This chain links TRBV6-5 with TRBJ2-7; D is ambiguous. The clonotype originates from a man aged 18 to 30 in good health. Some clones in this sample may be carry-over from other donors' samples. CDR3 loop: CASSYPTEQYF. The CDR3 nucleotides read TGTGCCAGCAGTTACCCCACCGAGCAGTACTTC.